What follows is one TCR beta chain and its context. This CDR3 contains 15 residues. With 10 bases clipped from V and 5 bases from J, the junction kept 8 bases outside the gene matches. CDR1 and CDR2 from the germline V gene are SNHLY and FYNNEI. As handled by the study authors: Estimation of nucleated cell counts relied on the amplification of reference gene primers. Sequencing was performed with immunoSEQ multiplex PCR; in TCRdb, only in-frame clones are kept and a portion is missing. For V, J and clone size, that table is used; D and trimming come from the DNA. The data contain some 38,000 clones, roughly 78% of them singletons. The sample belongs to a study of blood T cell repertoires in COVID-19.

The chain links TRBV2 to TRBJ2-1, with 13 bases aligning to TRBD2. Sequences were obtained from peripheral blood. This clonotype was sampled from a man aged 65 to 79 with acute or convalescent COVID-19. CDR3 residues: CATRPGTSGNNEQFF. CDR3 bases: TGTGCCACCAGACCAGGGACTAGCGGGAACAATGAGCAGTTCTTC.